Given below is one T cell receptor beta chain in context. These data originate in a study of blood T cell repertoires in COVID-19. Germline V lookup: CDR1 MNHNY, CDR2 SVGAGI (reference sequence). With 8 bases removed from V and 2 bases from J, the gap between germline ends came to 4 bases. This CDR3 has 10 residues. Here immunoSEQ multiplex PCR was the method, and the copy in TCRdb shows in-frame clones only, minus some. The sample contains approximately 82,000 clones, approximately 82% of which appear only once. This chain links TRBV6-6 with TRBJ2-7; no definite D call. The source is a woman aged 55 to 70 with acute or convalescent COVID-19. The sample comprised peripheral blood. CDR3 protein: CASGPYEQYF. The CDR3 nucleotides read TGTGCCAGCGGCCCCTACGAGCAGTACTTC.